This TCR beta chain stems from a study of cytomegalovirus exposure and HLA in healthy donors. Findings and limits, study-wide: Despite most TCR sequences being rare, some public TCRs occurred in many donors.

PCR involved 60 Vbeta and 13 Jbeta primers. Some clones are missing from TCRdb's copy, which holds only in-frame ones; the method was immunoSEQ multiplex PCR. The sample lists under 110,000 clones; about 85% were seen once. Though nominally healthy at sampling, donors likely had unrecorded immune exposures. About this clone itself: Its antigen remains unknown.

The sequenced sample was PBMCs. This receptor was obtained from a young man in good health and CMV-seronegative.

The CDR3 sequence is CASSHRRGGKRQPQHF. For the CDR3, the DNA is TGCGCCAGCAGTCATCGAAGGGGGGGTAAAAGGCAGCCCCAGCATTTT. The V and J genes are TRBV23-1 and TRBJ1-5, with D tentatively TRBD1 (6 bases). TRBV23-1 is an ORF for which the function is uncertain. Trimming cost V 3 bases and J 7 bases, with 19 bases left between them. CDR3 length: 16 amino acids.